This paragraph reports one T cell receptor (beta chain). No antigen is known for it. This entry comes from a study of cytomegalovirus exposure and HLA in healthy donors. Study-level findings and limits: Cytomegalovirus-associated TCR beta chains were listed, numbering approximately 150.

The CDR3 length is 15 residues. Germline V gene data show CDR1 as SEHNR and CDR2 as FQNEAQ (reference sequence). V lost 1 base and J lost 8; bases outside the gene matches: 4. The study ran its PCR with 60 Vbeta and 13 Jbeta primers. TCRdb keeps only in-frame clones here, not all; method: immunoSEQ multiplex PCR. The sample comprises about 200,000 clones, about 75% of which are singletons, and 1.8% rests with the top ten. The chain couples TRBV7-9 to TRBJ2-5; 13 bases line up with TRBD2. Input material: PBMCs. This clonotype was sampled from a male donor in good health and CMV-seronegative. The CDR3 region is CASSLGLAGGATQYF. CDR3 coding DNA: TGTGCCAGCAGCTTAGGACTAGCGGGAGGCGCAACCCAGTACTTC.